This is a list of T cell receptor beta chains from one sample in a study of cytomegalovirus exposure and HLA in healthy donors. The table came from immunoSEQ multiplex PCR; TCRdb's copy has only in-frame clones and leaves some out. The table has roughly 56,000 clones, roughly 93% seen once; the top ten hold over 1.5%. Sequencing input: PBMCs. These receptor sequences come from a woman in her late teens or twenties in good health and CMV-seropositive. Each CDR3 is given without its conserved first and last residue.

V	J	length	CDR3
TRBV10-2	TRBJ2-1	11	ASKRGDYNEQF
TRBV4-1	TRBJ1-6	11	ASSQAPYSPLH
TRBV2	TRBJ1-6	14	ASRAIRGLSNSPLH
TRBV11-2	TRBJ2-1	12	ASRVAGGFGEQF
TRBV6-6	TRBJ2-2	14	ASSSGGTGVFGELF
TRBV5-1	TRBJ1-1	12	ASRTSKRQDEAF
TRBV4-3	TRBJ2-2	16	ASSQEFKGAANTGELF
TRBV27	TRBJ2-5	11	ASSLFGQQQVY
TRBV2	TRBJ2-2	13	ASSRGGGIVGELF
TRBV5-5	TRBJ1-2	10	ASSLYEDGYT
TRBV7-9	TRBJ1-6	15	ASSLTGTGIHNSPLH
TRBV4-3	TRBJ2-7	15	ASSQDGRGGSSYEQY
TRBV7-9	TRBJ1-2	11	ASSLALFGGYT
TRBV15	TRBJ1-1	11	ATSRDQAGEAF
TRBV6-5	TRBJ1-1	12	ASRRQGVDTEAF
TRBV19	TRBJ2-2	16	ARSVTSPFELNTGELF
TRBV4-1	TRBJ1-3	13	ASSQDENSGNTIY
TRBV28	TRBJ1-2	12	ASSLNGGVYGYT
TRBV11-1	TRBJ2-1	12	ASSLQTGGNEQF
TRBV16	TRBJ2-7	13	ASSLPGTGNYEQY
TRBV2	TRBJ1-4	10	ASRGRNEKLF
TRBV19	TRBJ1-1	14	ASSTGQGLVNTEAF
TRBV13	TRBJ2-4	10	ASSLGGVIQY
TRBV4-3	TRBJ1-5	13	ASRQDRVSNQPQH